This entry concerns a single TCR beta chain. The sample belongs to a study of blood T cell repertoires in COVID-19. This table comes from immunoSEQ multiplex PCR, and its TCRdb copy is limited to in-frame clones, with some not included. The data contain 100,000 to 120,000 clones, 85% to 90% of them singletons. The CDR3 loop spans 13 amino acids. Germline assignment: CDR1 MNHEY and CDR2 SVGAGI. V was shortened by 4 bases and J by 9 bases, with 10 bases between the two germline ends. The chain recombines TRBV6-5 with TRBJ1-6; D might be TRBD1 (6 bases). This TCR was sampled from a woman aged 45 to 65 with acute or convalescent COVID-19. The sequencing sample was made of peripheral blood. The CDR3 DNA sequence: TGTGCCAGCAGTTCGACAGGTGGTTCACCCCTCCACTTT. The encoded protein is CASSSTGGSPLHF.